This paragraph reports one TCR beta chain. Its antigen remains unidentified. This specimen comes from a study of T cell responses to AZD1222 COVID-19 vaccine. The overall study: Analysis merged second doses at about 4 or about 12 weeks. Study-wide points: Repertoires were collected only later (after the peak T cell response had occurred).

The CDR3 loop spans 12 amino acids. The ends were cut back, 0 bases at V and 4 bases at J, with 5 bases in the middle. Per the germline V gene, CDR1 is GTSNPN and CDR2 is SVGIG (reference sequence). Generated by immunoSEQ multiplex PCR, the TCRdb table keeps only in-frame clones and is missing some. The sample has about 120,000 clones, 87% seen once. The V and J genes are TRBV30 and TRBJ2-3; D gene uncertain. The sequencing used peripheral blood, collected on day 0 of AZD1222 vaccination. The sequence was obtained from an adult in good health. CDR3 amino acids: CAWSVLPDTQYF. As DNA, the CDR3 is TGTGCCTGGAGTGTACTCCCAGATACGCAGTATTTT.